One and the same sample provided the 22 T cell receptor beta chains below, sequenced in a study of beta chain features in type 1 diabetes (dated by TCRdb to about 2018). The library was obtained by the immunoSEQ multiplex PCR assay. The High Capacity cDNA Reverse Transcription Kit was used to reverse transcribe all of the isolated RNA, meaning that expressed TCRB transcripts were what got sequenced. TCRdb holds this immuneACCESS table with in-frame rearrangements only. Some clones are missing; in checked studies, unresolved V genes explain under half, and the rest has no known cause. Across this sample there are under 800,000 clones, with about 14% seen only once. In total, the top ten clones hold 0.093% of the sample. The sequenced material came from naive CD4+ T cells from blood. This sample's cell subset or site label indicates: true naive CD4+ T cells. The source of these receptors is a man younger than 30 in good health.

This clone was counted only a few times. The chain uses TRBV7-2 and TRBJ1-1, with D uncertain. Trimming took off 6 bases at V and 1 base at J, with 15 bases between the two ends. Germline V gives CDR1 SGHTA, CDR2 FQGNSA. CDR3 length equals 15 residues. In DNA form, the CDR3 reads TGTGCCAGCAGTTTGGTGGGGATAAAGAACACTGAAGCTTTCTTT. Its protein product is CASSLVGIKNTEAFF. The variable domain in full, completed from reference TRBV7-2 and TRBJ1-1, reads GAGVSQSPSNKVTEKGKDVELRCDPISGHTALYWYRQSLGQGLEFLIYFQGNSAPDKSGLPSDRFSAERTGGSVSTLTIQRTQQEDSAVYLCASSLVGIKNTEAFFGQGTRLTVV.

The chain joins TRBV28 to TRBJ1-5; 10 nucleotides line up with TRBD1. This CDR3 has 17 amino acids. CDR1 is MDHEN, CDR2 SYDVKM, per germline. V shed 6 bases and J 0 bases; nucleotides not matched to a gene: 8. In DNA, the CDR3 is TGTGCCAGCAGGGGGGACAGGGGAAATCTTAGCAATCAGCCCCAGCATTTT. It is translated as CASRGDRGNLSNQPQHF.

This CDR3 reads CASSQDSGGGGVEQFF. The CDR3 DNA reads as TGCGCCAGCAGCCAAGATTCTGGCGGGGGGGGCGTTGAGCAGTTCTTC. The rearrangement links TRBV4-3 to TRBJ2-1, with 9 bases aligning to TRBD2. The J segment lost 9 bases and the V segment lost 0 bases, leaving 9 bases of the junction unmatched. Germline assignment: CDR1 LGHNA and CDR2 YSLEER. The CDR3 spans 16 residues.

The gene calls are TRBV2 and TRBJ2-7; TRBD1 aligns across 10 bases. CDR3 length: 13 residues. In germline, CDR1 is SNHLY, CDR2 FYNNEI. V was clipped by 7 bases and J by 2 bases; unmatched bases: 2. This CDR3 reads CASTGQGPYEQYF. CDR3 DNA sequence: TGTGCCAGCACGGGACAGGGGCCCTACGAGCAGTACTTC.

The chain is built from TRBV5-1 and TRBJ2-5; D unresolved. The CDR3 runs to 15 residues. With 5 bases removed from V and 4 bases from J, the gap between germline ends came to 18 bases. The germline gives CDR1 SGHRS, CDR2 YFSETQ. The CDR3 reads CASSSGTVTTETQYF. Here the CDR3 DNA reads TGCGCCAGCAGTTCCGGAACCGTTACGACAGAGACCCAGTACTTC.

The chain employs TRBV6-5 and TRBJ1-6; weak D call: TRBD1 (5 bases). Trimming pared 0 bases from V and 9 bases from J, leaving 9 bases between. The CDR3 sequence is 14 residues long. Germline V gene sequence: CDR1 MNHEY, CDR2 SVGAGI. This CDR3 is CASSYSGRVSPLHF. For the CDR3, the DNA is TGTGCCAGCAGTTACTCTGGCAGGGTTTCACCCCTCCACTTT.

This sequence joins TRBV7-3 and TRBJ2-7; D is perhaps TRBD1 (5 bases). This CDR3 is built from 13 residues. V was pared by 5 bases and J by 3 bases, with 11 bases between. The germline gives CDR1 SGHTA, CDR2 FQGTGA. CDR3 DNA: TGTGCCAGCAGCCTTCACAGGAACTACGAGCAGTACTTC. Translation: CASSLHRNYEQYF.

This chain links TRBV6-5 with TRBJ1-5; no clear D. Germline V gives CDR1 MNHEY, CDR2 SVGAGI. V lost 4 bases and J 2 bases, leaving 9 bases between the germline ends. The CDR3 is 14 amino acids. CDR3: CASSWSRRNQPQHF. CDR3 DNA sequence: TGTGCCAGCAGTTGGTCAAGACGCAATCAGCCCCAGCATTTT.

This clone was counted only a few times. This sequence joins TRBV4-2 and TRBJ1-5, with D maybe TRBD1 (6 bases). The length of the CDR3 is 16 residues. V shed 2 bases and J shed 2 bases, with 13 bases lying between them. CDR1 is LGHNA and CDR2 is YNFKEQ in the germline V gene. CDR3 loop: CASSQTTGIGNQPQHF. The CDR3 DNA follows: TGTGCCAGCAGCCAAACAACAGGGATCGGCAATCAGCCCCAGCATTTT.

In this sample, this clone turned up many times. The genes are TRBV7-9 and TRBJ2-5, with unresolved D. V lost 4 bases, J lost 5 bases, and 8 bases lay in between. This CDR3 spans 12 amino acids. Per the germline V gene, CDR1 is SEHNR and CDR2 is FQNEAQ (reference sequence). This CDR3 is CASSSRWETQYF. The CDR3 DNA is TGTGCCAGCAGCTCCCGATGGGAGACCCAGTACTTC.

This clone was seen at least ten times. The chain links TRBV7-2 to TRBJ2-6; D gene ambiguous. The CDR3 is 16 residues long. CDR1 is SGHTA, CDR2 FQGNSA, per germline. V dropped 2 bases and J dropped 2 bases, with 10 bases sitting between them. The CDR3 is CASSLSRMAGANVLTF. CDR3 in DNA: TGTGCCAGCAGCTTAAGTCGGATGGCTGGGGCCAACGTCCTGACTTTC.

This clone was seen more than once but under ten times. This chain joins TRBV7-3 and TRBJ2-4, with D perhaps matching TRBD2 (6 bases). The CDR3 spans 15 residues. V lost 3 bases and J lost 7, with 16 bases in between. Germline V CDR1 and CDR2: SGHTA, FQGTGA. CDR3 DNA sequence: TGTGCCAGCAGCTTTGATGCGGGACTGGCTAACATTCAGTACTTC. Protein: CASSFDAGLANIQYF.

This clone was recorded many times. V is TRBV21-1 and J is TRBJ2-7. TRBV21-1 is reported as a pseudogene. The CDR3 is 11 residues long. The CDR3: CASSGRTEQYF. The DNA of the CDR3 is TGTGCCAGCAGCGGACGGACGGAACAGTACTTC.

This clone has ten or more counts. At the DNA level, this CDR3 is encoded by other sequences in the same sample as well. V usage is TRBV28 and J usage is TRBJ2-7; weak D call: TRBD1 (5 bases). Germline V lookup: CDR1 MDHEN, CDR2 SYDVKM. This CDR3 contains 12 residues. V was pared by 6 bases and J by 1 base, with 7 bases between. Here the CDR3 reads CASRQGSYEQYF. CDR3 DNA sequence: TGTGCCAGCAGGCAGGGTTCCTACGAGCAGTACTTC.

This chain connects TRBV19 to TRBJ1-1; D is ambiguous. V was clipped by 7 bases and J by 5 bases, with 11 bases between them. The CDR3 consists of 12 residues. CDR1 and CDR2 from the germline V gene are LNHDA and SQIVND (reference sequence). Written as DNA, the CDR3 is TGTGCCAGTACATTTCGGCAGACTGAAGCTTTCTTT. It yields the protein CASTFRQTEAFF.

This clone occurred a few times. The chain links TRBV7-2 to TRBJ1-5; 7 bases agree with TRBD1. Germline V gives CDR1 SGHTA, CDR2 FQGNSA. V was pared by 5 bases and J by 4 bases, with 8 bases of the junction left unmatched. The CDR3 loop spans 15 amino acids. The CDR3 loop is CASSPNRGNNQPQHF. The CDR3 DNA reads as TGTGCCAGCAGCCCGAACAGGGGTAATAATCAGCCCCAGCATTTT.

This clone has a handful of counts. The chain combines TRBV13 with TRBJ2-2; 10 bases fit TRBD2. The germline V gene has CDR1 PRHDT and CDR2 FYEKMQ (reference sequence). This CDR3 spans 17 amino acids. Trimming removed 6 bases from V and 3 bases from J; junction bases left unmatched: 10. CDR3 sequence: CASSFGLAATYTGELFF. In DNA form, the CDR3 reads TGTGCCAGCAGTTTCGGACTAGCGGCAACCTACACCGGGGAGCTGTTTTTT.

In this sample, this clone turned up a few times. The V gene is TRBV14, the J gene TRBJ1-5, with no clear D. CDR3 length: 13 amino acids. V was clipped by 6 bases and J by 2 bases, with 8 bases between them. In germline, CDR1 is SGHDN, CDR2 FVKESK. CDR3: CASSLHRNQPQHF. DNA for the CDR3: TGTGCCAGCAGTCTTCATCGCAATCAGCCCCAGCATTTT.

The table lists this clone with a few counts. This rearrangement joins TRBV4-1 to TRBJ2-7; D assignment may be TRBD1 or TRBD2 (5 bases each). Germline-derived CDR1 and CDR2 are MGHRA and YSYEKL. Trimming shortened V by 0 bases and J by 3 bases, and 9 bases separated the two germline ends. The CDR3 covers 14 residues. Here the CDR3 reads CASSQEWGYYEQYF. As DNA, the CDR3 is TGCGCCAGCAGCCAAGAATGGGGGTACTACGAGCAGTACTTC.

The rearrangement uses TRBV10-3 and TRBJ1-1; TRBD1 might be the D (6 bases). The CDR3 covers 14 residues. From germline, CDR1 is ENHRY and CDR2 SYGVKD. V lost 9 bases to trimming and J lost 1 base, with 15 bases between them. The CDR3 nucleotides read TGTGCCATAAAGTACAGGGATTGGAACACTGAAGCTTTCTTT. It codes for CAIKYRDWNTEAFF.

In its sample, this clone was seen a few times. The rearrangement uses TRBV10-3 and TRBJ2-1; D is perhaps TRBD2 (6 bases). The V end was cut by 0 bases, the J end by 7 bases, with 13 bases between. The CDR3 covers 15 residues. Germline-derived CDR1 and CDR2 are ENHRY and SYGVKD. CDR3 DNA: TGTGCCATCAGTGAGTCGAACCTCGGGGGAAATGAGCAGTTCTTC. This translates into CAISESNLGGNEQFF.

Only a few counts were recorded for this clone. The chain carries TRBV9 and TRBJ2-3; 10 nucleotides line up with TRBD2. The V gene's germline CDR1 is SGDLS and CDR2 YYNGEE. V was pared by 5 bases and J by 2 bases, with 14 bases of the junction left unmatched. This CDR3 spans 18 amino acids. CDR3 DNA: TGTGCCAGCAGTGAGGGGGGAGGACTAGCGGTGAACACAGATACGCAGTATTTT. This gives the protein CASSEGGGLAVNTDTQYF.